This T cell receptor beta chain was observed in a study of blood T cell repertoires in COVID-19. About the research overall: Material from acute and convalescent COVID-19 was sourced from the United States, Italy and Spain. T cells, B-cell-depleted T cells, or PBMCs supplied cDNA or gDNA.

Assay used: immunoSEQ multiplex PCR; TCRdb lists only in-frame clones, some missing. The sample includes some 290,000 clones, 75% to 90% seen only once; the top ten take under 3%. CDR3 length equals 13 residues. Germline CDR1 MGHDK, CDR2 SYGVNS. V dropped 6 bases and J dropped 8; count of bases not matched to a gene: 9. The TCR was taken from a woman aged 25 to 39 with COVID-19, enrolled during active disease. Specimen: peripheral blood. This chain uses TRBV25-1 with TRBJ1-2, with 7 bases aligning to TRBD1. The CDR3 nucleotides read TGTGCCAGCAGAGAGCAGGGGGGAGAAGGCTACACCTTC. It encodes CASREQGGEGYTF.